This T cell receptor beta chain was profiled in a study of T cell responses to AZD1222 COVID-19 vaccine. Study details: Pooled in the analysis were second doses at about 4 or about 12 weeks.

Study-wide results and caveats: Vaccine-related CD4 TCRs covered spike, predominating at 160-218 and 743-854. White British donors predominated, females outnumbered males, and clonal diversity was possibly underestimated. Increases in Spike-specific TCR breadth and depth were seen after two AZD1222 doses.

Comments on this clone: Its antigen is unidentified.

In germline, CDR1 is MNHEY, CDR2 SVGAGI. The CDR3 spans 14 residues. V lost 7 bases to trimming and J lost 4 bases; unmatched junction nucleotides: 9. Sequencing used immunoSEQ multiplex PCR; TCRdb keeps in-frame clones, though not all of them. The table has some 190,000 clones, roughly nine tenths seen once; the top ten hold 6.9%. This clonotype was obtained from an adult in good health. This sample comprised peripheral blood, obtained on day 0 of AZD1222 vaccination. The chain joins TRBV6-5 to TRBJ2-7; 8 bases agree with TRBD1. CDR3 nucleotide sequence: TGTGCCAGCAAACGGACAGGGACGGCTTACGAGCAGTACTTC. Encoded protein: CASKRTGTAYEQYF.